These 22 T cell receptor beta chains were all obtained from the same sample, sequenced in a study of cytomegalovirus exposure and HLA in healthy donors. With 60 Vbeta and 13 Jbeta primers, the PCR was carried out. The repertoire was sequenced with immunoSEQ multiplex PCR; TCRdb's copy has only in-frame clones and lacks some. The table has about 150,000 clones, roughly 74% seen once. Sequenced: PBMCs. The receptors stem from a man aged 18 to 29 in good health and CMV-seronegative.

This chain uses TRBV7-2 with TRBJ2-1, with D hard to call. CDR3 length: 14 residues. Trimming took off 2 bases at V and 6 bases at J, with 11 bases between the two ends. Germline V gives CDR1 SGHTA, CDR2 FQGNSA. The CDR3 nucleotides are TGTGCCAGCAGCTTAAGGCAGTCTAGCAATGAGCAGTTCTTC. Translating it yields CASSLRQSSNEQFF. Full variable domain (outside the CDR3, taken from reference TRBV7-2 and TRBJ2-1): GAGVSQSPSNKVTEKGKDVELRCDPISGHTALYWYRQSLGQGLEFLIYFQGNSAPDKSGLPSDRFSAERTGGSVSTLTIQRTQQEDSAVYLCASSLRQSSNEQFFGPGTRLTVL.

This chain uses TRBV9 with TRBJ2-1; 8 nucleotides align to TRBD2. Looked up from germline, CDR1 is SGDLS and CDR2 is YYNGEE. This CDR3 is 15 amino acids long. V trimming: 2 bases; J trimming: 9 bases; junction bases outside the gene matches: 10. The CDR3 loop reads CASSVGGAHFGEQFF. CDR3 sequence (DNA): TGTGCCAGCAGCGTCGGGGGGGCTCACTTTGGTGAGCAGTTCTTC.

This chain uses TRBV15 with TRBJ1-5; D not certain. V was shortened by 0 bases and J by 1 base, with 13 bases between the two germline ends. The germline V gene encodes CDR1 LNHNV and CDR2 YYDKDF (reference sequence). The CDR3 is 17 residues long. CDR3 nucleotides: TGTGCCACCAGCAGAGATCGGGGTTACGGGAGCAATCAGCCCCAGCATTTT. The encoded protein is CATSRDRGYGSNQPQHF.

The rearrangement uses TRBV28 and TRBJ1-1; the match to TRBD1 covers 8 bases. Losses at the gene ends were 7 bases for V and 0 bases for J; bases not matched to a gene: 10. Per the germline V gene, CDR1 is MDHEN and CDR2 is SYDVKM. The CDR3 runs to 16 residues. The CDR3 loop is CASIPLAGGLNTEAFF. The CDR3, as DNA: TGTGCCAGCATTCCATTGGCAGGGGGCTTGAACACTGAAGCTTTCTTT. Variable domain in full (rest from reference TRBV28 and TRBJ1-1): DVKVTQSSRYLVKRTGEKVFLECVQDMDHENMFWYRQDPGLGLRLIYFSYDVKMKEKGDIPEGYSVSREKKERFSLILESASTNQTSMYLCASIPLAGGLNTEAFFGQGTRLTVV.

The chain uses TRBV27 and TRBJ1-2; perhaps TRBD1 as D (6 bases). V lost 4 bases, J lost 8 bases, and 17 bases lay in between. CDR1 is MNHEY and CDR2 is SMNVEV in the germline V gene (reference sequence). The CDR3 is made up of 14 amino acids. The CDR3 is CASSYLQGRRGYTF. The CDR3 coding sequence is TGTGCCAGCAGTTACTTACAGGGAAGAAGGGGCTACACCTTC.

The chain links TRBV15 to TRBJ1-1; 9 bases are a match to TRBD1. The germline gives CDR1 LNHNV, CDR2 YYDKDF (reference sequence). The V segment lost 4 bases and the J segment 5 bases; nucleotides outside the gene matches: 11. The CDR3 contains 16 residues. The CDR3, as DNA: TGTGCCACCAGCATCGGGGCAAACAGGGGGCGGACTGAAGCTTTCTTT. Its protein is CATSIGANRGRTEAFF.

J is TRBJ2-5 and V is TRBV10-3; maybe TRBD2 (6 bases). V was trimmed by 0 bases and J by 2 bases, leaving 13 bases between them. Germline CDR1 is ENHRY and CDR2 is SYGVKD. The CDR3 sequence is 16 residues long. CDR3 protein: CAISESGGVGQETQYF. The CDR3 region has the DNA TGTGCCATCAGTGAGTCAGGCGGGGTAGGACAAGAGACCCAGTACTTC.

The V call is TRBV28, the J call TRBJ2-3; 9 nucleotides agree with TRBD2. Germline V lookup: CDR1 MDHEN, CDR2 SYDVKM. The CDR3 is 14 amino acids. The trim removed 3 bases at V and 4 bases at J, leaving 2 bases unmatched. CDR3 nucleotide sequence: TGTGCCAGCAGTTTGGGACTAGCCGCAGATACGCAGTATTTT. This encodes CASSLGLAADTQYF.

This chain uses TRBV6-5 with TRBJ2-6; no clear D gene. In germline, CDR1 is MNHEY, CDR2 SVGAGI. V was clipped by 8 bases and J by 1 base, with 9 bases between them. The CDR3 is 14 residues long. The CDR3 is CASRVLSGANVLTF. In DNA, the CDR3 is TGTGCCAGCCGTGTCCTGTCTGGGGCCAACGTCCTGACTTTC.

The chain employs TRBV6-5 and TRBJ2-3, with D possibly matching TRBD2 (5 bases). With 10 bases removed from V and 1 base from J, the gap between germline ends came to 18 bases. The CDR3 is made up of 15 amino acids. From germline, CDR1 is MNHEY and CDR2 SVGAGI. The CDR3 DNA reads TGTGCCACAGAGGCCCTCTTCGGGGGCACAGATACGCAGTATTTT. Its translation: CATEALFGGTDTQYF.

This chain uses TRBV7-8 with TRBJ1-1, with TRBD1 identical over 10 bases. The CDR3 runs 19 residues. V shed 7 bases, J shed 4 bases, and the junction held 21 bases outside the gene matches. CDR1 is SGHVS, CDR2 FQNEAQ, per germline. The CDR3 protein is CASKSYKGQGKWGITEAFF. CDR3 nucleotide sequence: TGTGCCAGCAAATCGTACAAGGGACAGGGGAAGTGGGGTATCACTGAAGCTTTCTTT.

This chain uses TRBV19 with TRBJ1-5, with D perhaps TRBD1 (5 bases). With 6 bases removed from V and 0 bases from J, the gap between germline ends came to 15 bases. Germline V gene data show CDR1 as LNHDA and CDR2 as SQIVND (reference sequence). The CDR3 has 16 residues. CDR3 sequence (DNA): TGTGCCAGTAGCCTCTGGGGCGGATATAGCAATCAGCCCCAGCATTTT. Protein: CASSLWGGYSNQPQHF.

In its sample, this clone was seen a few times. The genes are TRBV5-1 and TRBJ2-2, with 7 bases that match TRBD2. The germline V gene has CDR1 SGHRS and CDR2 YFSETQ. This CDR3 has 16 residues. With 2 bases clipped from V and 3 bases from J, the junction kept 7 bases outside the gene matches. The CDR3 protein is CASSFGEGRDTGELFF. CDR3 nucleotide sequence: TGCGCCAGCAGCTTCGGGGAGGGGCGCGACACCGGGGAGCTGTTTTTT. Full variable domain (remainder filled in from reference TRBV5-1 and TRBJ2-2): KAGVTQTPRYLIKTRGQQVTLSCSPISGHRSVSWYQQTPGQGLQFLFEYFSETQRNKGNFPGRFSGRQFSNSRSEMNVSTLELGDSALYLCASSFGEGRDTGELFFGEGSRLTVL.

V is TRBV5-4 and J is TRBJ2-4; 8 nucleotides agree with TRBD2. Germline CDR1 reads SGHNT; CDR2 reads YYREEE (reference sequence). The CDR3 has 16 residues. J lost 4 bases, V lost 3 bases, and 9 bases had no gene match. This chain's CDR3 is CASSSGVAGSKNIQYF. The CDR3 DNA is TGTGCCAGCAGCTCGGGGGTAGCGGGGTCAAAAAACATTCAGTACTTC.

The chain has TRBV4-3 and TRBJ1-2; D is unresolved. V was shortened by 2 bases and J by 6 bases, with 19 bases between the two germline ends. The CDR3 spans 16 residues. CDR1 LGHNA and CDR2 YSLEER come from the germline V gene. CDR3 amino acids: CASSQITRKPRNGYTF. The CDR3 nucleotides read TGCGCCAGCAGCCAAATAACGAGGAAACCAAGGAATGGCTACACCTTC.

The gene calls are TRBV4-1 and TRBJ2-7; 8 bases are shared with TRBD2. The CDR3 loop spans 16 amino acids. The V and J ends lost 8 bases and 7 bases, in that order; junction bases with no gene match: 19. From germline, CDR1 is MGHRA and CDR2 YSYEKL. The CDR3 sequence: CASAEVVGGVRGEQYV. CDR3 nucleotide sequence: TGCGCCAGCGCTGAGGTAGTCGGGGGGGTAAGGGGAGAGCAGTACGTC.

The chain recombines TRBV2 with TRBJ2-2, with D uncertain. The germline gives CDR1 SNHLY, CDR2 FYNNEI. V lost 6 bases to trimming and J lost 4 bases, with 15 bases between them. The CDR3 length is 15 residues. The chain's CDR3 is CASSYPFSRTGELFF. The CDR3 nucleotides are TGTGCCAGCAGCTACCCTTTTAGTCGCACCGGGGAGCTGTTTTTT.

In its sample, this clone was seen once. The rearrangement uses TRBV4-3 and TRBJ2-4; 7 positions match TRBD1. Per the germline V gene, CDR1 is LGHNA and CDR2 is YSLEER. The J segment lost 5 bases and the V segment lost 2 bases, leaving 6 bases of the junction unmatched. CDR3 length: 15 amino acids. For the CDR3, the DNA is TGCGCCAGCAGCCAAAACTCCGGGACAGAAAACATTCAGTACTTC. Protein product: CASSQNSGTENIQYF.

The CDR3 region has the DNA TGTGCCACCCTCGGCGGGGAATCGATCACAGATACGCAGTATTTT. Its translation: CATLGGESITDTQYF. This rearrangement joins TRBV10-3 to TRBJ2-3, with D possibly TRBD2 on 6 matching bases. Per the germline V gene, CDR1 is ENHRY and CDR2 is SYGVKD. The CDR3 is 15 amino acids. Trimming shortened V by 10 bases and J by 2 bases, and 19 bases separated the two germline ends.

The V gene is TRBV9, the J gene TRBJ1-2; D is unresolved. The V gene lost 3 bases and the J gene lost 13 bases, with 16 bases spanning the gap. Looked up from germline, CDR1 is SGDLS and CDR2 is YYNGEE. The CDR3 is 12 residues long. The CDR3 coding sequence is TGTGCCAGCAGCGGGTCATGGGCCCGCCTCACCTTC. Its translation: CASSGSWARLTF.

This clone came up a few times. The chain joins TRBV6-5 to TRBJ1-2, with D possibly TRBD1 on 5 matching bases. Per germline, CDR1 MNHEY and CDR2 SVGAGI. This CDR3 is 14 amino acids long. The germline V and J ends were trimmed by 2 bases and 8 bases, with 15 bases remaining between them. The CDR3 DNA is TGTGCCAGCAGTTACGGTCGAAGGGGTGAAGGCTACACCTTC. This codes for CASSYGRRGEGYTF.

V gene TRBV27 combines with J gene TRBJ1-6; D is perhaps TRBD1 (5 bases). The CDR3 consists of 16 residues. CDR1 MNHEY and CDR2 SMNVEV come from the germline V gene (reference sequence). Between the trimmed V and J ends, which lost 4 bases and 7 bases, there was a span of 17 bases. CDR3 nucleotide sequence: TGTGCCAGCAGTTCCCCGACAGACCGAGGAAATTCACCCCTCCACTTT. It yields the protein CASSSPTDRGNSPLHF.